This T cell receptor beta chain originates from a study of shared clonotypes between healthy human individuals. General study results and limits: Several donors held about 5% of naive CD4 clonotypes in common. Sequencing depth was expected to influence donor clonotype sharing. The generation probabilities recorded for non-shared clonotypes fell below those of clonotypes shared by all four donors.

CD8 cells classed as naive were CD45RO-negative and positively selected for CCR7, excluding terminally differentiated effector memory CD45RA+ cells. Comments on this clone: The antigen remains unidentified.

This CDR3 spans 15 amino acids. Germline values: CDR1 MGHRA, CDR2 YSYEKL. Between the trimmed V and J ends, which lost 2 bases and 0 bases, there was a span of 10 bases. About 30,000 T cell genomes, or roughly 180 ng DNA, went into the sorted-subset replicate PCRs. Measured with immunoSEQ multiplex PCR; TCRdb has only the in-frame clones, and not every one. The profile shows roughly 2 million clones, about 95% of them singletons. The J gene is TRBJ1-1, the V gene TRBV4-1; TRBD1 is a possible D gene (5 bases). Sequencing was performed on naive CD8+ T cells sorted from blood. This receptor was taken from a man aged 18 to 30 in good health. The CDR3 DNA follows: TGCGCCAGCAGCCAACCGGGGGGGATGAACACTGAAGCTTTCTTT. Its protein product is CASSQPGGMNTEAFF.